The rows below give T cell receptor beta chains drawn from one sample of a study of T cell repertoires in cytomegalovirus infection. In TCRdb, the reads were re-called with MiXCR into one record per CDR3 protein. The sample lists around 260,000 distinct CDR3 sequences, about 26% seen once, with about 15% in the top ten. The sequenced sample consisted of PBMCs. The receptors shown here come from a human donor in good health (CMV status not recorded). Some clones in this sample may be carry-over from other donors' samples. Both conserved end residues are part of each CDR3. D genes are given only for firm matches. Clone size is given for some rows only: seen once, a few or many times, or a class if the clone is expanded.

V gene: TRBV7-9; J gene: TRBJ2-3; D gene: TRBD2; clone size: many; CDR3 DNA: TGTGCCAGCAGCAAGACCGGGACTACTAGCACAGATACGCAGTATTTT; CDR3 protein: CASSKTGTTSTDTQYF
V gene: TRBV7-2; J gene: TRBJ2-5; D gene: NA; clone size: many; CDR3 DNA: TGTGCCAGCAGCCCCAGCGGTAGAGGGGAAGAGACCCAGTACTTC; CDR3 protein: CASSPSGRGEETQYF
V gene: TRBV12-3/TRBV12-4; J gene: TRBJ1-1; D gene: TRBD1; clone size: NA; CDR3 DNA: TGTGCACAGGGGTTCGGCACTGAAGCTTTCTTT; CDR3 protein: CAQGFGTEAFF
V gene: TRBV5-1; J gene: TRBJ1-6; D gene: TRBD1; clone size: NA; CDR3 DNA: TGCGCCAGCAGCTTCCAGACAGGGTCCCTTACACCCCTCCACTTT; CDR3 protein: CASSFQTGSLTPLHF
V gene: TRBV5-4; J gene: TRBJ2-1; D gene: NA; clone size: few; CDR3 DNA: TGTGCCAGCAGCGCCAGGGGGGGGGACTACAATGAGCAGTTCTTC; CDR3 protein: CASSARGGDYNEQFF
V gene: TRBV10-3; J gene: TRBJ1-5; D gene: NA; clone size: few; CDR3 DNA: TGTGCCATCAGTGAGGAAGGGTCCCAGCCCCAGCATTTT; CDR3 protein: CAISEEGSQPQHF
V gene: TRBV24-1; J gene: TRBJ2-1; D gene: TRBD1; clone size: many; CDR3 DNA: TGTGCCACCAGTGCCCCCGGGACAGGGACCAATGAGCAGTTCTTC; CDR3 protein: CATSAPGTGTNEQFF
V gene: TRBV11-2; J gene: TRBJ1-1; D gene: NA; clone size: NA; CDR3 DNA: TGTGCCAGCAGCTCAGAGGGTTATACTGAAGCTTTCTTT; CDR3 protein: CASSSEGYTEAFF
V gene: TRBV7-2; J gene: TRBJ2-2; D gene: NA; clone size: many; CDR3 DNA: TGTGCCAGCAGCTTAGAGAACGGGGAGCTGTTTTTT; CDR3 protein: CASSLENGELFF
V gene: TRBV10-3; J gene: TRBJ1-5; D gene: NA; clone size: NA; CDR3 DNA: TGTGCCATCAGCGAGAACCTGGCGGGGGCTGGTCAGCCCCAGCATTTT; CDR3 protein: CAISENLAGAGQPQHF
V gene: TRBV11-2; J gene: TRBJ1-5; D gene: NA; clone size: NA; CDR3 DNA: TGTGCCAGCAGCTTTGGGACATATCAGCCCCAGCATTTT; CDR3 protein: CASSFGTYQPQHF
V gene: TRBV28; J gene: TRBJ1-2; D gene: NA; clone size: NA; CDR3 DNA: TGTGCCAGCAGTGTCGACAGAATACAGACTAACTATGGCTACACCTTC; CDR3 protein: CASSVDRIQTNYGYTF
V gene: TRBV3-1; J gene: TRBJ1-2; D gene: NA; clone size: NA; CDR3 DNA: TGTGCCAGCAGCCAAGCACCGCTAGGCTACACCTTC; CDR3 protein: CASSQAPLGYTF
V gene: TRBV4-2; J gene: TRBJ2-7; D gene: NA; clone size: many; CDR3 DNA: TGTGCCAGCAGCCAAGATGGGGACGTCTACGAGCAGTACTTC; CDR3 protein: CASSQDGDVYEQYF
V gene: TRBV28; J gene: TRBJ1-1; D gene: TRBD1; clone size: NA; CDR3 DNA: TGTGCCAGCAGTCCATGGACAGGGCGCACTGAAGCTTTCTTT; CDR3 protein: CASSPWTGRTEAFF
V gene: TRBV6-2/TRBV6-3; J gene: TRBJ2-1; D gene: TRBD2; clone size: few; CDR3 DNA: TGTGCCAGCAGTCGGCTAGCGGGTTACAATGAGCAGTTCTTC; CDR3 protein: CASSRLAGYNEQFF
V gene: TRBV4-1; J gene: TRBJ1-4; D gene: TRBD1; clone size: few; CDR3 DNA: TGCGCCAGCAGCCCCGCCGTGGGACAGGGGGCTGAAAAACTGTTTTTT; CDR3 protein: CASSPAVGQGAEKLFF
V gene: TRBV7-2; J gene: TRBJ2-5; D gene: TRBD2; clone size: many; CDR3 DNA: TGTGCCAGCAGCTCCACCTCCCAAGCGGGAGCGGGGGAGACCCAGTACTTC; CDR3 protein: CASSSTSQAGAGETQYF
V gene: TRBV7-2; J gene: TRBJ1-2; D gene: NA; clone size: few; CDR3 DNA: TGTGCCAGCAGCTTTAGGGAGGGATTAGGGGGCTACACCTTC; CDR3 protein: CASSFREGLGGYTF